This T cell receptor beta chain stems from a study of T cells expressing NK-cell markers. For each CDR3 protein, TCRdb gives one entry from its re-call of the 5' RACE reads, without DNA. The clone table shows about 460,000 distinct CDR3 sequences, with the ten largest holding more than 1.4%. Per the germline V gene, CDR1 is LGHDT and CDR2 is YNNKEL (reference sequence). The CDR3 contains 14 residues. The sample was blood T cells: a sorted CD56 or NKG2C T cell subset, CD4+ or CD8+ T cells, or bulk PBMC T cells (not recorded which). The gene calls are TRBV3-1 and TRBJ2-3; TCRdb selects TRBD2, and the lack of DNA leaves this call unchecked. The receptor comes from a woman aged 45-65 years in good health. The CDR3 here is CASSQSGGTDTQYF.